One T cell receptor beta chain is described in this entry. This entry comes from a study of blood T cell repertoires in COVID-19. The overall study: The United States, Italy and Spain provided the acute and convalescent COVID-19 samples. T cells, B-cell-depleted T cells, or PBMCs supplied cDNA or gDNA.

Followed longitudinally, the Seattle patients had been enrolled during active infection. Original handling: Quantification of nucleated cells was approximated via reference gene primer amplification. The assay was immunoSEQ multiplex PCR, and TCRdb's table has in-frame clones only and misses some. V and J calls plus clone size are reproduced from that table; the DNA served to infer D and trimming. The sample includes 75,000 to 85,000 clones, roughly 85% of them seen just once. CDR3 length: 16 residues. The germline CDR1 and CDR2 sequences are SGDLS and YYNGEE. Trimming removed 3 bases from V and 0 bases from J, with 12 bases in between.

The J gene is TRBJ2-2, the V gene TRBV9, with TRBD1 as a possible D gene (6 bases). This clonotype was obtained from a man between 60 and 75 years old with COVID-19, enrolled during active disease. Input material: peripheral blood. The CDR3 nucleotides read TGTGCCAGCAGCGAAAGGACAGCACCGAACACCGGGGAGCTGTTTTTT. Translation: CASSERTAPNTGELFF.